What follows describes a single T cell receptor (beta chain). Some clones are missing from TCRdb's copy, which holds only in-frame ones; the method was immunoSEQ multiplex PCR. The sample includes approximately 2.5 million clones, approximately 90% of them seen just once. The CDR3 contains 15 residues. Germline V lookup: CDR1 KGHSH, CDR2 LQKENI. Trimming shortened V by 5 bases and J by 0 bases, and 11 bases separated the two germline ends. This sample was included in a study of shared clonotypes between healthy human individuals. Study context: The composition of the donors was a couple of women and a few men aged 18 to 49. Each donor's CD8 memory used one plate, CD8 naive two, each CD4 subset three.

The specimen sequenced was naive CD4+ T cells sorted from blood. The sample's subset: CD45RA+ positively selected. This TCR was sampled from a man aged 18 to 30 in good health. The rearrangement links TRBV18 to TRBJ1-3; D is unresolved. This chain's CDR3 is CASSVTGDSGNTIYF. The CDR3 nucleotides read TGTGCCAGCTCAGTCACGGGAGACTCTGGAAACACCATATATTTT.